A selection of T cell receptor beta chains follows, all from one sample in a study of blood T cell repertoires in COVID-19. The protocol was immunoSEQ multiplex PCR, while the TCRdb copy is restricted to in-frame clones and leaves out a portion. This table has 90,000 or so clones, 75% to 90% appearing once. The sequencing input was peripheral blood. The receptors derive from a man in his fifties or sixties with acute or convalescent COVID-19. Each CDR3 is given with its conserved first and last residue. D genes are given only for firm matches. The size field is filled for only some rows; it gives once, few, many or a size class.

v_gene	d_gene	abundance	j_gene	CDR3nt	CDR3aa
TRBV12-5	-	-	TRBJ2-1	TGTGCTAGTGGTTTGAATGGCAGGGACAATGAGCAGTTCTTC	CASGLNGRDNEQFF
TRBV10-3	TRBD1	-	TRBJ1-2	TGTGCCATCAGTTGGGACAGGGGAGACTATGGCTACACCTTC	CAISWDRGDYGYTF
TRBV12-3/TRBV12-4	-	-	TRBJ1-5	TGTGCCACCTCGGCAGGCGCTAATCAGCCCCAGCATTTT	CATSAGANQPQHF
TRBV19	-	-	TRBJ1-2	TGTGCCAGTAGTGCTAACACAGGGACCTATGGCTACACCTTC	CASSANTGTYGYTF
TRBV19	TRBD2	-	TRBJ2-1	TGTGCCAGTAGCCGGGGACTAGCGGGCAGCTCCTACAATGAGCAGTTCTTC	CASSRGLAGSSYNEQFF
TRBV6-1	TRBD2	-	TRBJ2-7	TGTGCCAGCAGTGAAGCGCTTGCCAGCGGGAGACTATACGAGCAGTACTTC	CASSEALASGRLYEQYF
TRBV5-5	TRBD1	-	TRBJ2-3	TGTGCCAGCAGCTTGGACGGGACAGGCACAGATACGCAGTATTTT	CASSLDGTGTDTQYF
TRBV19	-	-	TRBJ1-3	TGTGCCAGTAGTATGAAGGTCTGGGGCATGAACACCATATATTTT	CASSMKVWGMNTIYF
TRBV2	TRBD2	few	TRBJ2-7	TGTGCCAGCACCCTAGCGGACTCCTACGAGCAGTACTTC	CASTLADSYEQYF
TRBV6-6	TRBD2	-	TRBJ2-5	TGTGCCAGCAGTCCGGGACTAGCGGGTCTCCCTGGGGAGACCCAGTACTTC	CASSPGLAGLPGETQYF
TRBV27	-	-	TRBJ1-5	TGTGCCAGCAAGGGACTAGGGCCTAGCAATCAGCCCCAGCATTTT	CASKGLGPSNQPQHF
TRBV7-8	TRBD1	-	TRBJ1-5	TGTGCCAGCAGCTTAACGAGGTCCAGGGGGAGTCAGCCCCAGCATTTT	CASSLTRSRGSQPQHF
TRBV13	-	once	TRBJ1-3	TGTGCCAGCAGCCCACAGACAGGATACTCTGGAAACACCATATATTTT	CASSPQTGYSGNTIYF
TRBV5-1	TRBD2	-	TRBJ2-7	TGCGCCAGCAGCCTCAAACGGACTAGCGGGACTTGGTACGAGCAGTACTTC	CASSLKRTSGTWYEQYF
TRBV9	TRBD2	-	TRBJ2-7	TGTGCCAGCAGCCCCGGACTAGCGGGAACGTACGAGCAGTACTTC	CASSPGLAGTYEQYF
TRBV6-1	-	-	TRBJ2-5	TGTGCCAGCAGTGGCTCAGCCCGGAGGTACCCCCAAGAGACCCAGTACTTC	CASSGSARRYPQETQYF
TRBV5-1	-	-	TRBJ2-5	TGCGCCAGCAGCTGGTCCGGGATGCAAGAGACCCAGTACTTC	CASSWSGMQETQYF
TRBV19	-	-	TRBJ1-2	TGTGCCAGCGTTGGGGGGAGCGGCTATGGCTACACCTTC	CASVGGSGYGYTF
TRBV2	-	-	TRBJ1-3	TGTGCCAGCAGCTTACCCAGCAGGGGTAACGGAAACACCATATATTTT	CASSLPSRGNGNTIYF
TRBV5-1	-	-	TRBJ2-1	TGCGCCAGCAGCACCGAAGACAGGTCCTACAATGAGCAGTTCTTC	CASSTEDRSYNEQFF
TRBV21-1	-	-	TRBJ2-5	TGTGCCACCTTACAAAACAGGGGTGTTGAGGAGACCCAGTACTTC	CATLQNRGVEETQYF
TRBV27	TRBD1	-	TRBJ2-2	TGTGCCAGCAGTTTACTCGCCGGGACAGGTAACACCGGGGAGCTGTTTTTT	CASSLLAGTGNTGELFF
TRBV7-2	-	-	TRBJ1-5	TGTGCCAGCAGCTCCCATTTGGCGGGCAATCAGCCCCAGCATTTT	CASSSHLAGNQPQHF
TRBV19	-	once	TRBJ1-2	TGTGCCAGTAGTATACAGGGGCGGAACTCATATAACTATGGCTACACCTTC	CASSIQGRNSYNYGYTF
TRBV7-2	-	-	TRBJ2-7	TGTGCCAGCAGCTTAGTACATGGCTACGAGCAGTACTTC	CASSLVHGYEQYF
TRBV30	-	-	TRBJ1-1	TGTGCCTGGAGCGACGGGGGGGACACTGAAGCTTTCTTT	CAWSDGGDTEAFF
TRBV7-2	-	once	TRBJ1-1	TGTGCCAGCAGCTTAGTCGGTAGTGCCTTTGAAGCTTTCTTT	CASSLVGSAFEAFF
TRBV30	-	-	TRBJ2-5	TGTGCCTGGAGTGCAGGGCGGGAGACCCAGTACTTC	CAWSAGRETQYF
TRBV25-1	-	once	TRBJ2-2	TGTGCCAGCAGTGAGTCCAGGGGTAACACCGGGGAGCTGTTTTTT	CASSESRGNTGELFF
TRBV29-1	TRBD1	-	TRBJ1-1	TGCAGCGTTGAATGGCAGGGGGCGAACACTGAAGCTTTCTTT	CSVEWQGANTEAFF
TRBV7-2	-	-	TRBJ1-2	TGTGCCAGCAGCTTACCAGTTAACTATGGCTACACCTTC	CASSLPVNYGYTF
TRBV30	TRBD1	-	TRBJ1-1	TGTGCCTGGAGGAGGGACAGGGGGTATACTGAAGCTTTCTTT	CAWRRDRGYTEAFF
TRBV5-1	-	-	TRBJ1-3	TGCGCCAGCAGCTTGGCGGGAGGCTCTGGAAACACCATATATTTT	CASSLAGGSGNTIYF
TRBV5-1	-	-	TRBJ2-1	TGCGCCAGCAGCTTGGTTCGAGCGGCGAACAACTACAATGAGCAGTTCTTC	CASSLVRAANNYNEQFF
TRBV15	-	-	TRBJ1-1	TGTGCCACCAGCAATCTAGTGGCTGAAGCTTTCTTT	CATSNLVAEAFF
TRBV9	-	few	TRBJ2-7	TGTGCCAGCAGCGGGGGGACTGGCTACGAGCAGTACTTC	CASSGGTGYEQYF
TRBV11-2	-	-	TRBJ1-4	TGTGCCAGCAGCTTAGGCTCGGGAGGGAGGTTTGCAACTAATGAAAAACTGTTTTTT	CASSLGSGGRFATNEKLFF
TRBV19	-	few	TRBJ1-3	TGTGCCAGTAGTATAGCAGGGGCTGCGGGAAACACCATATATTTT	CASSIAGAAGNTIYF
TRBV15	-	-	TRBJ2-2	TGTGCCACCAGCAGTGGTACCGGACAGTTGAACACCGGGGAGCTGTTTTTT	CATSSGTGQLNTGELFF
TRBV27	TRBD1	-	TRBJ2-7	TGTGCCAGCAGGAGACAGGGGATACCCTCCGGGCAGTACTTC	CASRRQGIPSGQYF
TRBV10-3	-	-	TRBJ2-3	TGTGCCATCAGGCGGGGTGCAGATACGCAGTATTTT	CAIRRGADTQYF
TRBV9	-	-	TRBJ2-7	TGTGCCAGCAGCCTGGGGGGTGGGCAGGCCGTATACGAGCAGTACTTC	CASSLGGGQAVYEQYF
TRBV6-1	TRBD1	-	TRBJ2-1	TGTGCCAGCAGTGAAGCGGGGACAGGGTCGGTGGTTTCCAGGAATGAGCAGTTCTTC	CASSEAGTGSVVSRNEQFF
TRBV30	TRBD2	-	TRBJ2-2	TGTGCCTGGAGACTAGCGGGTTCGACTGGTGTCGGGGAGCTGTTTTTT	CAWRLAGSTGVGELFF
TRBV19	-	-	TRBJ2-1	TGTGCCAGTAGTATAGATACAGGCTCCTACAATGAGCAGTTCTTC	CASSIDTGSYNEQFF